This T cell receptor beta chain derives from a study of T cell responses to AZD1222 COVID-19 vaccine. Whole-study findings and limits: Dominant CD4 TCR responses targeted spike regions 160-218 and 743-854. Clonal diversity was possibly underestimated, and the donors were mostly white British, with more females. Reportedly, nearly half the spike-specific TCRs target unmutated variant regions. Every sample of the repertoires postdated the peak T cell response.

Only in-frame clones appear in the TCRdb table, and some are missing; sequencing was by immunoSEQ multiplex PCR. The data hold about 120,000 clones, with around nine tenths observed a single time. About this clone itself: Its antigen remains unknown.

Trimming stripped 5 bases from V and 2 bases from J, with 8 bases between. Germline CDR1 reads SGHTA; CDR2 reads FQGTGA. The CDR3 runs to 13 residues. The sequences come from peripheral blood, collected on day 0 of AZD1222 vaccination. This clonotype was obtained from an adult in good health. The chain links TRBV7-3 to TRBJ2-3; a possible D gene is TRBD2 (6 bases). The CDR3 DNA reads TGTGCCAGCAGCCGGGACTTCACAGATACGCAGTATTTT. Protein: CASSRDFTDTQYF.